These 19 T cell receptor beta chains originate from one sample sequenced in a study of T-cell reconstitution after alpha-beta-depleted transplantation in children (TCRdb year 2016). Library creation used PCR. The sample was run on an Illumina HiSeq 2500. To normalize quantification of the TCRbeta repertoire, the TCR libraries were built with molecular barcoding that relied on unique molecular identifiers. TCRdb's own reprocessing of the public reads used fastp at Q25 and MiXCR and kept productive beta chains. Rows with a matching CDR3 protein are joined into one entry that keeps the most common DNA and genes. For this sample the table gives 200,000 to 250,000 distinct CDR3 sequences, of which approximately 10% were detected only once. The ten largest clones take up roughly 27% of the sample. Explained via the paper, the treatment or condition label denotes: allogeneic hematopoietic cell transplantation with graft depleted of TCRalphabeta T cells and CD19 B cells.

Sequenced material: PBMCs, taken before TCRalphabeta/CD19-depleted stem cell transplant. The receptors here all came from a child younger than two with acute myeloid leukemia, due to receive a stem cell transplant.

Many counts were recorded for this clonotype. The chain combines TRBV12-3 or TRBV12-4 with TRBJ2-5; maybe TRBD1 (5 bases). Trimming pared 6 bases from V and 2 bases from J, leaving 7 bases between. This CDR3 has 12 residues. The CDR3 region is CASSSGQETQYF. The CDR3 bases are TGTGCCAGCAGCTCAGGGCAAGAGACCCAGTACTTC.

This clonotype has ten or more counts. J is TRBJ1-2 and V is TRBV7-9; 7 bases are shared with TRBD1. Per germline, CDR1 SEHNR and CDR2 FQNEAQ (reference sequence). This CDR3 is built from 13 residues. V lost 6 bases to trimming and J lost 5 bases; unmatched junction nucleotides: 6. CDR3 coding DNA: TGTGCCAGCAGTGCGGGACAGCGTTATGGCTACACCTTC. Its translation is CASSAGQRYGYTF.

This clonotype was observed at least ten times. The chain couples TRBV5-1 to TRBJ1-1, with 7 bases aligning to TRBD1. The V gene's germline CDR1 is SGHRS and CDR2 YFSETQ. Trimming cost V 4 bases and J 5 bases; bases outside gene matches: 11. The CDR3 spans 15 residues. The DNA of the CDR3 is TGCGCCAGCAGCCCAGGACAGGTGGGTCTGACTGAAGCTTTCTTT. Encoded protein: CASSPGQVGLTEAFF.

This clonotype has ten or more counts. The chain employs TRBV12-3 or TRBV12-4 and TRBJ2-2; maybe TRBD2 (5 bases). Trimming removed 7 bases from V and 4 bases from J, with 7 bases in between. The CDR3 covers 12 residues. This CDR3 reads CASNEGTGELFF. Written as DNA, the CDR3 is TGTGCCAGCAACGAGGGCACCGGGGAGCTGTTTTTT.

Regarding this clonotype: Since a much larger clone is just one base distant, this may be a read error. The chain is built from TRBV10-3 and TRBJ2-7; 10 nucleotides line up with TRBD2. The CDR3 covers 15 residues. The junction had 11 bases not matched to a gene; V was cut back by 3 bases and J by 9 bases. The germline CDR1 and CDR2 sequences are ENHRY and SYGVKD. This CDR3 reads CAISEGTSERDGQYF. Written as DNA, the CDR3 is TGTGCCATCAGTGAAGGGACTAGCGAGAGGGACGGGCAGTACTTC.

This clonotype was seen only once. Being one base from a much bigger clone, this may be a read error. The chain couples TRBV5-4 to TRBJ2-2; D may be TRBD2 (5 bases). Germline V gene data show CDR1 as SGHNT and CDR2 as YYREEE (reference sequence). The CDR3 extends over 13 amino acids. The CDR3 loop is CASSFDNTGKLFF. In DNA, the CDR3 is TGTGCCAGCAGCTTCGACAACACCGGGAAGCTGTTTTTT.

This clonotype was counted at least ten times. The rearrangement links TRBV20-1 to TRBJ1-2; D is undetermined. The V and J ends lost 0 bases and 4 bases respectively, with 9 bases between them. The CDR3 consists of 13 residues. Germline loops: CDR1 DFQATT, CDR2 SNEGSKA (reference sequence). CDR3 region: CSARDRLSYGYTF. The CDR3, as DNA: TGCAGTGCTAGAGATCGACTGAGCTATGGCTACACCTTC.

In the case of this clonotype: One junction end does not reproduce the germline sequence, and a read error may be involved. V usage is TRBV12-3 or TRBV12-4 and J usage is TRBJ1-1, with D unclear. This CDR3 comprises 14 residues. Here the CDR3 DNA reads TGTGCCAGCTGTTTTGCTGGGCGTAGCACTGAAGCTTTCTTT. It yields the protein CASCFAGRSTEAFF.

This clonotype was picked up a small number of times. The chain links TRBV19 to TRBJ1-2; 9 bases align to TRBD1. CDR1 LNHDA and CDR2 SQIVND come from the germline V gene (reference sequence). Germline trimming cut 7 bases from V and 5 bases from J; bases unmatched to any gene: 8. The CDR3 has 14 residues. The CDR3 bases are TGTGCCAGTACCCCGACAGGGGGGACGTATGGCTACACCTTC. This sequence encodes CASTPTGGTYGYTF.

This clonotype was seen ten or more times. CDR3 sequence: CASSPTSGRDTGELFF. DNA of the CDR3: TGTGCCAGCAGCCCGACTAGCGGGAGGGACACCGGGGAGCTGTTTTTT. The chain links TRBV7-3 to TRBJ2-2, with 14 bases fitting TRBD2. Germline CDR1 and CDR2: SGHTA and FQGTGA. The CDR3 sequence is 16 residues long. The V gene end was trimmed by 5 bases and the J gene end by 3 bases; junction bases not matched to a gene: 2.

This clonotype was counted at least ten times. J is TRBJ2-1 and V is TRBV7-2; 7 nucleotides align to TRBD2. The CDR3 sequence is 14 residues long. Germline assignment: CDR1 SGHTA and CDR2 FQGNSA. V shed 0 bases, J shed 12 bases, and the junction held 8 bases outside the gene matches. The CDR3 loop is CASSLARSGGLQFF. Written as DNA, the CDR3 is TGTGCCAGCAGCTTAGCACGCTCGGGGGGTTTGCAGTTCTTC.

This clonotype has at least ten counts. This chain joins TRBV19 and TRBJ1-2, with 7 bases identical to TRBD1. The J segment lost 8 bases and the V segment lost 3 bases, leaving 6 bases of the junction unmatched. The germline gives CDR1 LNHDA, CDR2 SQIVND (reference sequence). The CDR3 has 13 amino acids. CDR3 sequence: CASSMKGAGGYTF. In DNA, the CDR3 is TGTGCCAGTAGTATGAAGGGGGCCGGAGGCTACACCTTC.

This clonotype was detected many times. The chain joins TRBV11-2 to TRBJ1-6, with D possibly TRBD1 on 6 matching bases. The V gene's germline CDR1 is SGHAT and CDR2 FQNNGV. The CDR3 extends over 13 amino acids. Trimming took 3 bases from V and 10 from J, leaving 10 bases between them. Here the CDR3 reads CASSLSGDSPLHF. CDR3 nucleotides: TGTGCCAGCAGCTTGTCAGGGGACTCACCCCTCCACTTT.

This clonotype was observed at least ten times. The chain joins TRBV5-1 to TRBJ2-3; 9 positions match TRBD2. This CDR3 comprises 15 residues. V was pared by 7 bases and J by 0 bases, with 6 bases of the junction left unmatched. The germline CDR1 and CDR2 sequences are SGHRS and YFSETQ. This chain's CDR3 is CASQLAGVSTDTQYF. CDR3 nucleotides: TGCGCCAGCCAGTTAGCGGGAGTAAGCACAGATACGCAGTATTTT.

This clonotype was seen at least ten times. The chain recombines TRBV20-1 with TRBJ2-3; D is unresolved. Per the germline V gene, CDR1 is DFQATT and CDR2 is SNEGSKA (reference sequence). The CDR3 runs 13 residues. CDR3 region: CSSIDIRTDTQYF. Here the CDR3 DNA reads TGCAGCTCGATCGACATACGCACAGATACGCAGTATTTT.

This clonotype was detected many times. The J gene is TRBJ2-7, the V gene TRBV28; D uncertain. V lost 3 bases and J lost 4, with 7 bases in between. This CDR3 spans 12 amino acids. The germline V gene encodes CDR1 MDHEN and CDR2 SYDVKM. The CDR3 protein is CASSLRPYEQYF. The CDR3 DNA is TGTGCCAGCAGTTTGAGACCTTACGAGCAGTACTTC.

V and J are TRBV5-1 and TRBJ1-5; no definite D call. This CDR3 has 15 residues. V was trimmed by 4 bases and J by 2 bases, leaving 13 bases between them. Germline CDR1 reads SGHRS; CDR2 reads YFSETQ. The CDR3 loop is CASSPEGAGNQPQHF. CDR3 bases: TGCGCCAGCAGCCCCGAGGGTGCTGGCAATCAGCCCCAGCATTTT.

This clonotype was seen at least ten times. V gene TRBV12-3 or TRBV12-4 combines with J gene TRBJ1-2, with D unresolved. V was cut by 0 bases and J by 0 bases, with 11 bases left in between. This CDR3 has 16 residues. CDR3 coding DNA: TGTGCCAGCAGTTTAGCGCTAGGAGATCCTAACTATGGCTACACCTTC. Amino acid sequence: CASSLALGDPNYGYTF.

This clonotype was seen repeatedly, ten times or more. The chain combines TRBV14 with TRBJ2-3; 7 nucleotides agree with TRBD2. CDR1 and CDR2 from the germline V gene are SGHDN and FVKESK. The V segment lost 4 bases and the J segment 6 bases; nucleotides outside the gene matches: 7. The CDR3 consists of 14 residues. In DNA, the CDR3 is TGTGCCAGCAGCCGCCGGGACTATTGGGATACGCAGTATTTT. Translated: CASSRRDYWDTQYF.